This T cell receptor (beta chain) was identified during a study of T cells in tumors after PD-1 blockade. The study, taken as a whole, reports: Approximately 41% of tumor TCR clonotypes were also found in blood.

Assay used: immunoSEQ multiplex PCR; TCRdb lists only in-frame clones, some missing. The sample lists some 20,000 clones, roughly 80% occurring once. The germline V gene has CDR1 SGHRS and CDR2 YFSETQ. The CDR3 consists of 16 residues. The junction had 7 bases not matched to a gene; V was cut back by 0 bases and J by 3 bases. As concerns this clone: The target antigen is unknown.

Sequences were derived from PBMCs, sampled after anti-PD-1 therapy. This sequence originates from a human donor with advanced basal cell or squamous cell carcinoma (not recorded which). The rearrangement links TRBV5-1 to TRBJ2-7; 9 bases line up with TRBD1. The CDR3 nucleotides read TGCGCCAGCAGCTTGGGTCCGACAGGGGGTAACTACGAGCAGTACTTC. This translates into CASSLGPTGGNYEQYF.